The 8 T cell receptor beta chains listed next were all sequenced from one sample in a study of T-cell memory formation after mild COVID-19. TCRdb reprocessed the 5' RACE reads via MiXCR and lists one record per CDR3 protein. The repertoire includes roughly 110,000 distinct CDR3 sequences, around a fifth of them detected once, and approximately 40% sits in the top ten. Sequenced input: PBMCs or a T cell subset sorted from them (not recorded which). These receptor sequences come from a man between 18 and 35 years old who had mild COVID-19 (a few samples of this study predate the infection). Cell type and time point are not known.

Details on this clonotype: At one of its ends the junction is not consistent with the germline gene, which may arise from a read error. The chain couples TRBV6-5 to TRBJ1-2; D is ambiguous. Germline V gene lookup returns CDR1 MNHEY and CDR2 SVGAGI. This CDR3 region has 14 residues. The CDR3 sequence is CASSYSKSSYGYTF. The CDR3 DNA reads TGTGCCAGTAGTTACTCGAAAAGCAGCTATGGCTACACCTTC.

This clonotype was seen more than once but under ten times. This chain uses TRBV27 with TRBJ2-3; D is uncertain. The CDR3 loop spans 14 amino acids. V was trimmed by 5 bases and J by 0 bases, leaving 9 bases between them. CDR1 and CDR2 from the germline V gene are MNHEY and SMNVEV (reference sequence). Written as DNA, the CDR3 is TGTGCCAGCAGTCCGACCGTTAGCACAGATACGCAGTATTTT. Protein sequence: CASSPTVSTDTQYF.

This clonotype turned up a few times. The V gene is TRBV4-1, the J gene TRBJ1-2, with D unclear. Germline CDR1 MGHRA, CDR2 YSYEKL. This CDR3 has 14 residues. Trimming left V 0 bases short and J 8 bases short, with 13 bases between. CDR3: CASSQEGNRLGYTF. The CDR3 DNA sequence: TGCGCCAGCAGCCAAGAGGGGAATAGGCTCGGCTACACCTTC.

The gene calls are TRBV7-6 and TRBJ2-2; D not resolved. Looked up from germline, CDR1 is SGHVS and CDR2 is FNYEAQ. This CDR3 comprises 12 residues. V lost 6 bases to trimming and J lost 7 bases, with 9 bases between them. The CDR3: CASRHISGELFF. CDR3 bases: TGTGCCAGCAGGCACATCAGCGGGGAGCTGTTTTTT.

The sample holds a few counts of this clonotype. The V call is TRBV28, the J call TRBJ2-7, with 8 bases matching TRBD1. The CDR3 extends over 13 amino acids. Germline V gene lookup returns CDR1 MDHEN and CDR2 SYDVKM. V dropped 7 bases and J dropped 4; count of bases not matched to a gene: 6. CDR3: CASTPDRGYEQYV. CDR3 DNA: TGTGCCAGCACCCCCGACAGGGGTTACGAGCAGTACGTC.

This chain connects TRBV7-6 to TRBJ2-7; a weak D match, TRBD1 (8 bases). The V and J ends lost 4 bases and 2 bases respectively, with 15 bases between them. CDR3 length equals 15 residues. The V gene's germline CDR1 is SGHVS and CDR2 FNYEAQ. The CDR3: CASSSGQGGTYEQYF. CDR3 DNA: TGTGCCAGCAGCTCTGGACAGGGAGGGACCTACGAGCAGTACTTC.

In its sample, this clonotype was seen many times. The rearrangement joins TRBV4-1 to TRBJ2-2; weak D call: TRBD1 (6 bases). V was clipped by 4 bases and J by 2 bases, with 11 bases between them. This CDR3 region has 15 residues. Per the germline V gene, CDR1 is MGHRA and CDR2 is YSYEKL. CDR3 residues: CASSLAGTNTGELFF. CDR3 DNA sequence: TGCGCCAGCAGCCTTGCCGGGACAAACACCGGGGAGCTGTTTTTT.

This chain joins TRBV7-2 and TRBJ2-5, with D perhaps matching TRBD2 (5 bases). The CDR3 runs 16 residues. Trimming removed 2 bases from V and 4 bases from J, with 17 bases in between. Germline CDR1 SGHTA, CDR2 FQGNSA. CDR3: CASSLMGSVSGETQYF. CDR3 coding DNA: TGTGCCAGCAGCTTAATGGGGAGTGTATCGGGAGAGACCCAGTACTTC. The entire variable domain, with the rest obtained from reference TRBV7-2 and TRBJ2-5, is as follows: GAGVSQSPSNKVTEKGKDVELRCDPISGHTALYWYRQSLGQGLEFLIYFQGNSAPDKSGLPSDRFSAERTGGSVSTLTIQRTQQEDSAVYLCASSLMGSVSGETQYFGPGTRLLVL.